One and the same sample provided the 19 T cell receptor beta chains below, sequenced in a study of low-dose radiotherapy and immunotherapy resistance in tumors. Specified time point: after trial treatment. The treatment is: LDRT plus nivolumab, ipilimumab, low-dose cyclophosphamide and aspirin (RACIN trial). TRAV- and TRBV-specific primers were used for first-strand cDNA, which covered alpha and beta chains. With a constant-region primer and a V-primer adapter, TCRs were subjected to 15 to 25 PCR cycles of amplification. One entry per CDR3 protein results from TCRdb running MiXCR on the reads. The sample yields roughly 90,000 distinct CDR3 sequences, about 20% seen once. The material was PBMCs, obtained after low-dose radiotherapy plus immunotherapy. All receptors come from a female donor with ovarian cancer.

V and J are TRBV28 and TRBJ1-1; 8 nucleotides line up with TRBD1. CDR3 length: 17 residues. CDR1 is MDHEN and CDR2 is SYDVKM in the germline V gene. J gave up 0 bases and V 5 bases, and 11 bases lay outside the gene matches. CDR3 nucleotide sequence: TGTGCCAGCAGTCCGCCCCAGGGGGCGAACATGAACACTGAAGCTTTCTTT. Protein product: CASSPPQGANMNTEAFF.

Ten or more counts support this clonotype. The chain links TRBV5-1 to TRBJ2-3, with D tentatively TRBD2 (5 bases). Trimming shortened V by 4 bases and J by 6 bases, and 12 bases separated the two germline ends. Per the germline V gene, CDR1 is SGHRS and CDR2 is YFSETQ. This CDR3 is 13 amino acids long. The CDR3 DNA is TGCGCCAGCAGCGCCGCGAGGGCGGATACGCAGTATTTT. Translating it yields CASSAARADTQYF.

With respect to this clonotype: As the CDR3 is not closed by the conserved phenylalanine or tryptophan, this likely results from a read error. The genes are TRBV28 and TRBJ2-3, with D uncertain. Germline CDR1 is MDHEN and CDR2 is SYDVKM. The CDR3 sequence is 12 residues long. V was pared by 11 bases and J by 1 base, with 10 bases between. CDR3: CAAREGTDTQYS. In DNA, the CDR3 is TGTGCCGCAAGAGAGGGCACAGATACGCAGTATTCT.

This clonotype was counted ten times or more. This chain joins TRBV7-2 and TRBJ2-3; 7 positions agree with TRBD2. The CDR3 has 15 residues. Germline CDR1 reads SGHTA; CDR2 reads FQGNSA. V was pared by 4 bases and J by 4 bases, with 8 bases of the junction left unmatched. In DNA form, the CDR3 reads TGTGCCAGCAGCTCAGGCGGGAGCTCGGCAGATACGCAGTATTTT. As protein: CASSSGGSSADTQYF.

This clonotype was recorded at least ten times. This rearrangement joins TRBV27 to TRBJ2-5; 10 positions match TRBD1. Germline loops: CDR1 MNHEY, CDR2 SMNVEV (reference sequence). CDR3 length: 13 amino acids. J lost 5 bases, V lost 5 bases, and 2 bases had no gene match. In DNA, the CDR3 is TGTGCCAGCAGTGCGGACAGGGGGGAGACCCAGTACTTC. This codes for CASSADRGETQYF.

This clonotype showed up many times. The chain couples TRBV12-3 or TRBV12-4 to TRBJ2-2; 8 positions match TRBD1. Trimming took 1 base from V and 6 from J; bases not matched to a gene: 7. This CDR3 has 16 residues. The CDR3 sequence is CASSLETGAAAGELFF. The DNA for the CDR3 is TGTGCCAGCAGTTTAGAGACAGGGGCGGCAGCCGGGGAGCTGTTTTTT.

In the case of this clonotype: A much larger clone lies a single base off, so this may be a read error. The rearrangement uses TRBV30 and TRBJ1-1; D might be TRBD1 (5 bases). Germline V lookup: CDR1 GTSNPN, CDR2 SVGIG (reference sequence). The CDR3 is 13 residues long. V gave up 3 bases and J gave up 4 bases, with 12 bases separating them. CDR3 nucleotide sequence: TGTGCCTGGAGCGGACAAGCGAGCACTGAAGCTTTCTTT. This sequence encodes CAWSGQASTEAFF. Full variable domain (missing parts from reference TRBV30 and TRBJ1-1): SQTIHQWPATLVQPVGSPLSLECTVEGTSNPNLYWYRQAAGRGLQLLFYSVGIGQISSEVPQNLSASRPQDRQFILSSKKLLLSDSGFYLCAWSGQASTEAFFGQGTRLTVV.

This clonotype was picked up many times. The V and J genes are TRBV5-4 and TRBJ2-2, with D hard to call. Germline V gene lookup returns CDR1 SGHNT and CDR2 YYREEE (reference sequence). Between the trimmed V and J ends, which lost 0 bases and 5 bases, there was a span of 8 bases. This CDR3 contains 14 residues. CDR3 sequence reads: CASSLVGWTGELFF. CDR3 in DNA: TGTGCCAGCAGCTTGGTGGGGTGGACCGGGGAGCTGTTTTTT. The full variable domain, rest sourced from reference TRBV5-4 and TRBJ2-2, is ETGVTQSPTHLIKTRGQQVTLRCSSQSGHNTVSWYQQALGQGPQFIFQYYREEENGRGNFPPRFSGLQFPNYSSELNVNALELDDSALYLCASSLVGWTGELFFGEGSRLTVL.

A note on this clonotype: A far larger clone lies a single base away; this is likely a read error. This chain links TRBV28 with TRBJ2-7; 8 bases fit TRBD2. The ends lost 4 bases at V and 7 bases at J; junction bases unmatched: 24. The CDR3 is 19 residues long. The V gene's germline CDR1 is MDHEN and CDR2 SYDVKM. The CDR3 loop is CASSSRGYGAGGLGNEQYF. CDR3 nucleotide sequence: TGTGCCAGCAGTTCCCGGGGTTATGGGGCGGGAGGTCTTGGGAATGAGCAGTACTTC.

This clonotype appeared many times. This chain's CDR3 is CASSVEGTGTPNEQFF. CDR3 coding DNA: TGTGCCAGCAGCGTAGAGGGGACAGGGACCCCCAATGAGCAGTTCTTC. This chain links TRBV9 with TRBJ2-1, with 9 bases matching TRBD1. This CDR3 has 16 amino acids. Trimming at V came to 0 bases and at J to 6 bases, leaving 7 bases not matched to a gene. The germline V gene encodes CDR1 SGDLS and CDR2 YYNGEE. Using reference TRBV9 and TRBJ2-1 for the parts outside the CDR3, the full variable domain is DSGVTQTPKHLITATGQRVTLRCSPRSGDLSVYWYQQSLDQGLQFLIQYYNGEERAKGNILERFSAQQFPDLHSELNLSSLELGDSALYFCASSVEGTGTPNEQFFGPGTRLTVL.

This clonotype appeared many times. The V gene is TRBV6-2 or TRBV6-3, the J gene TRBJ1-5; 9 bases align to TRBD1. The germline gives CDR1 MNHEY, CDR2 SVGEGT. Unmatched junction bases numbered 3, after V lost 7 bases and J lost 2 bases. The CDR3 totals 14 residues. CDR3 coding DNA: TGTGCCAGCATACAGGGGGCTGGCAATCAGCCCCAGCATTTT. Encoded protein: CASIQGAGNQPQHF.

This clonotype was picked up a small number of times. This likely traces to a read error, being one base from a far larger clone. The chain has TRBV6-8 and TRBJ1-2, with D perhaps matching TRBD1 (6 bases). Germline V gives CDR1 MNHGY, CDR2 SAAAGT. The CDR3 consists of 12 residues. The CDR3 is CASIQGNYGHTF. The DNA of the CDR3 is TGTGCCAGCATACAGGGCAACTATGGCCACACCTTC.

J is TRBJ1-1 and V is TRBV4-1; TRBD1 matches 10 bases. After removal of 1 base from V and 3 bases from J, the junction contained 8 bases not matched to a gene. The CDR3 loop spans 17 amino acids. CDR1 MGHRA and CDR2 YSYEKL come from the germline V gene. The CDR3 loop is CASSQGTGTGVDTEAFF. CDR3 bases: TGCGCCAGCAGCCAAGGTACCGGGACAGGGGTGGACACTGAAGCTTTCTTT.

This clonotype occurred many times. The chain links TRBV7-2 to TRBJ2-1; D might be TRBD2 (6 bases). CDR3 size: 14 residues. Germline values: CDR1 SGHTA, CDR2 FQGNSA. The germline V and J ends were trimmed by 0 bases and 7 bases, with 10 bases remaining between them. The CDR3 here is CASSLAGGRNEQFF. DNA of the CDR3: TGTGCCAGCAGCTTAGCGGGGGGTAGAAATGAGCAGTTCTTC.

This clonotype was seen ten or more times. The chain uses TRBV6-5 and TRBJ2-1; 9 positions agree with TRBD2. The CDR3 has 19 residues. In germline, CDR1 is MNHEY, CDR2 SVGAGI. V lost 0 bases, J lost 8 bases, and 17 bases stayed unmatched. In DNA, the CDR3 is TGTGCCAGCAGTTACTCTGGGGGCCTAGCGGGATTAGGTAGGGATGAGCAGTTCTTC. Its translation is CASSYSGGLAGLGRDEQFF.

The table lists this clonotype with many counts. V and J are TRBV7-9 and TRBJ2-7, with 10 bases matching TRBD1. The CDR3 spans 17 residues. The germline V gene encodes CDR1 SEHNR and CDR2 FQNEAQ (reference sequence). J was trimmed by 0 bases and V by 5 bases; bases with no gene match: 10. The CDR3 protein is CASSRTSRQGASYEQYF. Written as DNA, the CDR3 is TGTGCCAGCAGCCGAACCAGCCGACAGGGGGCCTCCTACGAGCAGTACTTC.

This clonotype was found many times. The chain has TRBV19 and TRBJ2-5, with TRBD1 matching over 7 bases. V dropped 3 bases and J dropped 5; count of bases not matched to a gene: 12. CDR3 length: 16 amino acids. Germline values: CDR1 LNHDA, CDR2 SQIVND (reference sequence). Here the CDR3 reads CASSIKELGDSETQYF. The DNA for the CDR3 is TGTGCCAGTAGTATTAAGGAGTTGGGGGACAGCGAGACCCAGTACTTC.

This clonotype was observed at least ten times. The chain combines TRBV14 with TRBJ1-6, with 9 bases lining up with TRBD1. The CDR3 consists of 15 residues. Germline CDR1 reads SGHDN; CDR2 reads FVKESK. V dropped 3 bases and J dropped 4; count of bases not matched to a gene: 1. The CDR3 DNA reads TGTGCCAGCAGCCAGGGACAGGGATATAATTCACCCCTCCACTTT. Translating gives CASSQGQGYNSPLHF. Variable domain in full (rest from reference TRBV14 and TRBJ1-6): EAGVTQFPSHSVIEKGQTVTLRCDPISGHDNLYWYRRVMGKEIKFLLHFVKESKQDESGMPNNRFLAERTGGTYSTLKVQPAELEDSGVYFCASSQGQGYNSPLHFGNGTRLTVT.

This rearrangement joins TRBV25-1 to TRBJ2-6, with a weak D call TRBD1 (6 bases). Trimming left V 7 bases short and J 9 bases short, with 16 bases between. Looked up from germline, CDR1 is MGHDK and CDR2 is SYGVNS. The CDR3 is made up of 14 amino acids. CDR3 bases: TGTGCCAGCATCGGGACACCTTCGGTCAACGTCCTGACTTTC. This codes for CASIGTPSVNVLTF.